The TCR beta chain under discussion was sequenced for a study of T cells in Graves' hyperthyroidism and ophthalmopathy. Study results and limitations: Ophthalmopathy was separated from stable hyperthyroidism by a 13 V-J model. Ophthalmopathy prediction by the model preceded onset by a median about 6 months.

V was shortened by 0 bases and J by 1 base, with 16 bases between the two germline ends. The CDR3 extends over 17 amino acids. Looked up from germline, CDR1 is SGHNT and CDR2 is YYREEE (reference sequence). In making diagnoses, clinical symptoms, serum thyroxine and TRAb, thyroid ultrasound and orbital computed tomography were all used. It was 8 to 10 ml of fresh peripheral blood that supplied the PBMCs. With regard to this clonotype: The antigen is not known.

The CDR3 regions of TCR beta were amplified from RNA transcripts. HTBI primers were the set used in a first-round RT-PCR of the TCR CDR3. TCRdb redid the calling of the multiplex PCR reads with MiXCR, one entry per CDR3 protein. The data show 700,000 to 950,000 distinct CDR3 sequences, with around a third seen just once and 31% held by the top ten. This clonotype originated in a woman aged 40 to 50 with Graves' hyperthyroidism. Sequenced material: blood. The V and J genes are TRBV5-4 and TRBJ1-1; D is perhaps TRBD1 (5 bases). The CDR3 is CASSLGGTLTGNTEAFF. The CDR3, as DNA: TGTGCCAGCAGCTTGGGGGGGACCTTAACCGGGAACACTGAAGCTTTCTTT.